The entry below gives a single T cell receptor beta chain sequence along with its context. The antigen is unknown. TCRdb's table, derived via immunoSEQ multiplex PCR, lists solely in-frame clones and lacks some. The table has 95,000 to 150,000 clones, 90% to 95% seen once; the top ten hold approximately 5%. These data come from a study of T cell responses to AZD1222 COVID-19 vaccine. Whole-study results and caveats: Baseline seropositives among AZD1222 recipients totaled only 5 to 7. Clonal diversity was possibly underestimated, and the donors were mostly white British, with more females. Reports indicate that nearly half of spike-specific TCRs are directed at unmutated variant regions.

The source is an adult who received the AZD1222 COVID-19 vaccine. The material was peripheral blood, obtained 28 days after the second AZD1222 dose.

In DNA form, the CDR3 reads TGTGCCAGCAGCCAAGACGTCGCCACTGAAGCTTTCTTT. Protein: CASSQDVATEAFF. The rearrangement joins TRBV14 to TRBJ1-1; D unclear. The V gene lost 0 bases and the J gene lost 4 bases, with 6 bases spanning the gap. CDR1 is SGHDN, CDR2 FVKESK, per germline. CDR3 length: 13 residues.